These 2 T cell receptor beta chains were sequenced from one sample in a study of shared clonotypes between healthy human individuals. Sequencing used immunoSEQ multiplex PCR; TCRdb keeps in-frame clones, though not all of them. The table records fewer than 1.6 million clones, 98% of them present only once. Sequencing was carried out using naive CD4+ T cells sorted from blood. Subset given: CD45RA+ positively selected. The source of these receptors is a man aged 25 to 40 in good health.

The chain couples TRBV19 to TRBJ1-4; 7 positions agree with TRBD1. V lost 6 bases to trimming and J lost 0 bases; unmatched junction nucleotides: 7. This CDR3 comprises 16 residues. Germline V gene data show CDR1 as LNHDA and CDR2 as SQIVND (reference sequence). The CDR3 DNA reads TGTGCCAGTAGCTGGACAGGCCCTGCAACTAATGAAAAACTGTTTTTT. Its protein product is CASSWTGPATNEKLFF. The variable domain in full, with the rest retrieved from reference TRBV19 and TRBJ1-4, is DGGITQSPKYLFRKEGQNVTLSCEQNLNHDAMYWYRQDPGQGLRLIYYSQIVNDFQKGDIAEGYSVSREKKESFPLTVTSAQKNPTAFYLCASSWTGPATNEKLFFGSGTQLSVL.

V is TRBV9 and J is TRBJ2-3; 8 bases map to TRBD1. V dropped 4 bases and J dropped 4; count of bases not matched to a gene: 8. Germline-derived CDR1 and CDR2 are SGDLS and YYNGEE. This CDR3 spans 15 amino acids. In DNA form, the CDR3 reads TGTGCCAGCAGCTCCTGGACAGGGCCTGCAGATACGCAGTATTTT. Amino acids: CASSSWTGPADTQYF.